Included here is one TCR beta chain sequence, with context. The CDR3 runs to 14 residues. CDR1 and CDR2 from the germline V gene are SGHTA and FQGNSA. Two nested PCRs, roughly 17 and 9 cycles, amplified TCRalpha and TCRbeta cDNA. TCRdb re-called the 5' RACE reads and shows each CDR3 protein once, DNA omitted. The sample table includes 440,000 or so distinct CDR3 sequences. The data are from a study of monozygotic twins with inflammatory bowel disease. Sequencing used blood. The origin of this receptor is a human donor with ulcerative colitis or Crohn's disease, or a healthy co-twin of an affected twin (not recorded which). J is TRBJ2-5 and V is TRBV7-2; absent DNA, TCRdb's TRBD1 call cannot be checked. CDR3 loop: CASSLNQGPETQYF.